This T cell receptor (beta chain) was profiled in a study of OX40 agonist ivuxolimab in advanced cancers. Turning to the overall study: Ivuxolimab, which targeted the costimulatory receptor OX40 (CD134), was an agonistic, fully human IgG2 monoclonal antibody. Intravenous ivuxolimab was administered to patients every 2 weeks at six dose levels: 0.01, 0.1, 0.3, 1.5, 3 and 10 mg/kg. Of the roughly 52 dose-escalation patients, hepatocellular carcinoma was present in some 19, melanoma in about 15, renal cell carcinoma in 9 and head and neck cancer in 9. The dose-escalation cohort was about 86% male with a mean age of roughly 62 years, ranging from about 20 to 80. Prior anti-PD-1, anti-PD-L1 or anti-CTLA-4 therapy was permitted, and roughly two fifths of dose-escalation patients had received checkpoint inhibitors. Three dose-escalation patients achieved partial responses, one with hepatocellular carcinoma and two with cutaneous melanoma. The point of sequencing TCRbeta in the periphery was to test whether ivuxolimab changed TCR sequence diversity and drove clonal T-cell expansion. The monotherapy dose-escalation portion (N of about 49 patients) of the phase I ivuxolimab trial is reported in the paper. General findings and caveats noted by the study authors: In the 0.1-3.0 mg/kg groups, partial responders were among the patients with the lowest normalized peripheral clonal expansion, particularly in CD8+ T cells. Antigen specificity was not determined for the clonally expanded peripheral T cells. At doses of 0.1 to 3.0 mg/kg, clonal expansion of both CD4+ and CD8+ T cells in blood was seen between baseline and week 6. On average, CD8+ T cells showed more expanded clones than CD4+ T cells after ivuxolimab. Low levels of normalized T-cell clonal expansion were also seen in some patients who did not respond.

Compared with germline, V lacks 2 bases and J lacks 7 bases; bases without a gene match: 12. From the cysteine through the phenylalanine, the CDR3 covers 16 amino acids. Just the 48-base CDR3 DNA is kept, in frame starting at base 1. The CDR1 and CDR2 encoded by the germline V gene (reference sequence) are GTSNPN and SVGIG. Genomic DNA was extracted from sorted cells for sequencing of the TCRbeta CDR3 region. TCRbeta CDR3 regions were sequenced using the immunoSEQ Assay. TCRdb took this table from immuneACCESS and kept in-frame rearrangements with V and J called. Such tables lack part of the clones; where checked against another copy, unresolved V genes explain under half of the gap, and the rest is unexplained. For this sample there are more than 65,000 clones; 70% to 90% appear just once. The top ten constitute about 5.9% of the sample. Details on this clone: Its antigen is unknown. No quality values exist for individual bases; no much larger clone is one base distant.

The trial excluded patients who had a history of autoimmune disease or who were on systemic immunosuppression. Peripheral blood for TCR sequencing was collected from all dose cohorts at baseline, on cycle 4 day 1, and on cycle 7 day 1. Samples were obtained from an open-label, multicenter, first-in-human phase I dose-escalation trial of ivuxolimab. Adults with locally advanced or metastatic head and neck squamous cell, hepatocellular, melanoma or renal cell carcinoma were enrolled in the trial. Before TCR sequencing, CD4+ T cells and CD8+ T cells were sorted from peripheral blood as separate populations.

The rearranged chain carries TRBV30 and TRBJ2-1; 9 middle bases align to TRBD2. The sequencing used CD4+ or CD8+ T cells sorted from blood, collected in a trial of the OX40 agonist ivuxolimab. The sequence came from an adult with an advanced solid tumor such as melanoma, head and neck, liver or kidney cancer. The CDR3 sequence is CAWSNWGRREGNEQFF. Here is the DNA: TGTGCCTGGAGTAATTGGGGGCGGCGGGAGGGGAATGAGCAGTTCTTC.